This T cell receptor (beta chain) was documented in a study of CD8 T cells in Susac syndrome. After extraction with the RNeasy kit, roughly 0.45 to 1 ug of the RNA was reverse transcribed using random hexamers. One entry per CDR3 protein, called by TCRdb with MiXCR from the immunoSEQ multiplex PCR reads. The sample yields around 300,000 distinct CDR3 sequences, just over 90% seen once. The multiple sclerosis controls comprised treatment-naive patients whose relapsing-remitting disease was stable or active. The germline V and J ends were trimmed by 3 bases and 7 bases, with 15 bases remaining between them. The CDR3 consists of 14 residues.

The chain carries TRBV12-3 or TRBV12-4 and TRBJ1-1; D is unresolved. The TCR comes from a human donor with multiple sclerosis. Sequenced input: CD4+ T cells from PBMCs. The CDR3 DNA is TGTGCCAGCAGTTTCGGGGATACCATCAGTGAAGCTTTCTTT. Amino acids: CASSFGDTISEAFF.